The TCR beta chain under discussion was sequenced for a study of T cells after yellow fever vaccination. Germline V gives CDR1 SGDLS, CDR2 YYNGEE. The CDR3 totals 11 residues. Trimming removed 3 bases from V and 5 bases from J, with 5 bases in between. Using its own MiXCR run on the 5' RACE reads, TCRdb lists one record per CDR3 protein. The repertoire includes about 510,000 distinct CDR3 sequences, 21% of them detected once, and roughly 16% sits in the top ten. This clonotype has at least ten counts. The TCR originated in a man younger than 30 who received the YFV17D yellow fever vaccine. Sequenced material: PBMCs, taken roughly 20 days after the first yellow fever vaccination. V gene TRBV9 combines with J gene TRBJ2-5, with no clear D. The CDR3: CASSDTETQYF. The CDR3 coding sequence is TGTGCCAGCAGCGATACCGAGACCCAGTACTTC.